This T cell receptor (beta chain) was recorded in a study of blood T cell repertoires in COVID-19. Across the study: Acute and convalescent COVID-19 specimens originated in the United States, Italy and Spain. PBMCs, B-cell-depleted T cells, or T cells provided the cDNA or gDNA that made up the material.

This CDR3 comprises 18 residues. Trimming at V came to 0 bases and at J to 7 bases, leaving 16 bases not matched to a gene. The germline V gene has CDR1 SGHKS and CDR2 YYEKEE (reference sequence). In the study's own analysis: Cell counts per sample came from amplifying reference gene primers. The table came from immunoSEQ multiplex PCR; TCRdb's copy has only in-frame clones and leaves some out. Clonal size and the V and J genes are those of that table, whereas D and trimming came from the DNA. The sample comprises some 180,000 clones, more than 80% of which are singletons, and about 6.4% rests with the top ten.

The origin of this receptor is a human donor in a cohort sampled during active COVID-19. The genes are TRBV5-5 and TRBJ1-3; TRBD1 matches 7 bases. Sequencing was performed on peripheral blood. In nucleotides, the CDR3 is TGTGCCAGCAGCTTGGGCCCCACCACAGGGGAAAGTCGTAACACCATATATTTT. This translates into CASSLGPTTGESRNTIYF. Drawing the rest from reference TRBV5-5 and TRBJ1-3, the complete variable domain is DAGVTQSPTHLIKTRGQQVTLRCSPISGHKSVSWYQQVLGQGPQFIFQYYEKEERGRGNFPDRFSARQFPNYSSELNVNALLLGDSALYLCASSLGPTTGESRNTIYFGEGSWLTVV.